The 8 T cell receptor beta chains below all came from one sample that was sequenced in a study of type 1 regulatory T cells. The antigens these receptors bind are not known. Using its own MiXCR run on the reads, TCRdb lists one record per CDR3 protein. The sample holds about 67,000 distinct CDR3 sequences, 45% to 50% seen once. Sequenced sample: cultured non-Tr1 T cells, either the whole culture or a sorted T cell fraction (not recorded which). Receptors originate from a human donor in good health.

As for this clonotype: With a much larger clone just one base away, this may be a read error. The V and J genes are TRBV6-1 and TRBJ2-2; either TRBD1 or TRBD2 may supply D (5 bases each). Germline-derived CDR1 and CDR2 are MNHNS and SASEGT. The CDR3 has 17 amino acids. DNA of the CDR3: TGTGTCAGCAGTGAAATCCAACGGGGCAGGCCCACCGGGGAGCTGTTTTTT. Its translation is CVSSEIQRGRPTGELFF.

In this sample, this clonotype turned up once. One junction end disagrees with the germline gene, perhaps due to a read error. The gene calls are TRBV28 and TRBJ1-5, with D possibly TRBD1 on 6 matching bases. In germline, CDR1 is MDHEN, CDR2 SYDVKM. The CDR3 contains 15 residues. The CDR3 DNA sequence: TGTGCTAGCAGAGCACAGGGATGGGGCAATCAGCCCCAGCATTTT. Encoded protein: CASRAQGWGNQPQHF.

The chain employs TRBV6-1 and TRBJ2-7, with D possibly TRBD2 on 6 matching bases. V lost 6 bases, J lost 2 bases, and 20 bases lay in between. The CDR3 totals 16 residues. Germline V gives CDR1 MNHNS, CDR2 SASEGT. The DNA for the CDR3 is TGTGCCAGCAGCGGAAGGGCAGGACGACTAGCCTACGAGCAGTACTTC. This codes for CASSGRAGRLAYEQYF.

The V call is TRBV2, the J call TRBJ1-4; 7 bases line up with TRBD1. The trim removed 7 bases at V and 4 bases at J, leaving 6 bases unmatched. Germline-derived CDR1 and CDR2 are SNHLY and FYNNEI. The CDR3 has 14 residues. CDR3 nucleotides: TGTGCCAGCAAACCTCGACAGGGTAATGAAAAACTGTTTTTT. Encoded protein: CASKPRQGNEKLFF.

The V gene is TRBV12-3 or TRBV12-4, the J gene TRBJ2-3, with TRBD1 identical over 11 bases. The CDR3 is made up of 15 amino acids. V shed 5 bases and J 6 bases; nucleotides not matched to a gene: 7. CDR3 sequence reads: CASSLGTGGGDTQYF. DNA for the CDR3: TGTGCCAGCAGTCTAGGGACAGGGGGAGGCGATACGCAGTATTTT.

The chain combines TRBV4-3 with TRBJ2-3; unclear D gene. V lost 0 bases and J 7 bases, leaving 8 bases between the germline ends. Germline V lookup: CDR1 LGHNA, CDR2 YSLEER. The CDR3 runs to 13 residues. The CDR3 bases are TGCGCCAGCAGCCAAGAAGAGTGGAATACGCAGTATTTT. Translating it yields CASSQEEWNTQYF.

This clonotype was counted a few times. The chain uses TRBV20-1 and TRBJ2-4; TRBD2 might be the D (6 bases). V dropped 5 bases and J dropped 0 bases, with 8 bases sitting between them. Germline CDR1 DFQATT, CDR2 SNEGSKA (reference sequence). The CDR3 runs to 13 residues. The CDR3 loop is CSAAGGAKNIQYF. Written as DNA, the CDR3 is TGCAGTGCTGCCGGGGGAGCCAAAAACATTCAGTACTTC.

J is TRBJ1-5 and V is TRBV6-5; D gene unclear. Trimming shortened V by 0 bases and J by 0 bases, and 3 bases separated the two germline ends. This CDR3 contains 14 residues. Germline V gives CDR1 MNHEY, CDR2 SVGAGI. CDR3 amino acids: CASSYSVSNQPQHF. As DNA, the CDR3 is TGTGCCAGCAGTTACTCGGTTAGCAATCAGCCCCAGCATTTT.